The rows below give T cell receptor beta chains drawn from one sample of a study of cytomegalovirus exposure and HLA in healthy donors. The table came from immunoSEQ multiplex PCR; TCRdb's copy has only in-frame clones and leaves some out. The sample includes approximately 220,000 clones, approximately 88% seen only once; the top ten take roughly 0.7%. Sequencing was carried out using PBMCs. These TCRs come from a boy between 2 and 10 years old in good health and CMV-seronegative. Each CDR3 is given with its conserved first and last residue. The D gene is left open where the match is weak. For some rows the clone size is stated as once, few or many, or as a class when expanded; others skip it.

size	D	J	V	DNA	CDR3
once	NA	TRBJ2-5	TRBV9	TGTGCCAGCAGCGTATGCGGAGTGAGGGTCCCCCGAGGAGAAGAGACCCAGTACTTC	CASSVCGVRVPRGEETQYF
NA	NA	TRBJ1-1	TRBV7-2	TGTGCCAGCAGCTTAAGCGGGACACAGGGTGTTGAAGCTTTCTTT	CASSLSGTQGVEAFF
once	TRBD2	TRBJ2-1	TRBV15	TGTGCCACCAGCAGAGGCGGGACTAGCGGGGACAATGAGCAGTTCTTC	CATSRGGTSGDNEQFF
NA	TRBD2	TRBJ2-3	TRBV13	TGTGCCAGCAGCGTAACGGGGGGGCAGGATACGCAGTATTTT	CASSVTGGQDTQYF
NA	NA	TRBJ2-1	TRBV5-1	TGCGCCAGCAGCTTGGGACTCCAGCGGTTCTTC	CASSLGLQRFF
once	NA	TRBJ2-7	TRBV18	TGTGCCAGCTCACCACCGTACACGGGCGGGTCCTACGAGCAGTACTTC	CASSPPYTGGSYEQYF
NA	NA	TRBJ2-6	TRBV9	TGTGCCAGCAGCACGCAACTACCATTCGGGGTTGGGAATCCTGGGGCCAACGTCCTGACTTTC	CASSTQLPFGVGNPGANVLTF
NA	TRBD1	TRBJ1-1	TRBV9	TGTGCCAGCAGCGGATCACAGGGGGAGTGGACTGAAGCTTTCTTT	CASSGSQGEWTEAFF
NA	TRBD1	TRBJ2-7	TRBV2	TGTGCCAGCAGTTGGGACAGCTCCTACGAGCAGTACTTC	CASSWDSSYEQYF
NA	TRBD2	TRBJ2-5	TRBV15	TGTGCCACCAGCAGCGGACTAGCCGAACAAGAGACCCAGTACTTC	CATSSGLAEQETQYF
NA	TRBD1	TRBJ1-2	TRBV27	TGTGCCAGCAGTTTATTCTCGGACAGGGGAAGCGGCTACACCTTC	CASSLFSDRGSGYTF
NA	NA	TRBJ2-4	TRBV27	TGTGCCAGCAGTTTACAGGGGGCCAAAAACATTCAGTACTTC	CASSLQGAKNIQYF
NA	TRBD2	TRBJ2-7	TRBV7-2	TGTGCCAGCAGCTTTGGGTGGTTGAGCGGGAGTTACGAGCAGTACTTC	CASSFGWLSGSYEQYF
NA	TRBD1	TRBJ1-2	TRBV25-1	TGTGCCAGCAGTGGAGACAGGGATTCCCCCTATGGCTACACCTTC	CASSGDRDSPYGYTF
NA	TRBD1	TRBJ1-3	TRBV4-1	TGCGCCAGCAGCCAACCGGGACAGGGCAGAAACACCATATATTTT	CASSQPGQGRNTIYF
NA	NA	TRBJ2-5	TRBV6-6	TGTGCCAGCAGTTACTCGAACCCCGGTGAGACCCAGTACTTC	CASSYSNPGETQYF
few	NA	TRBJ1-6	TRBV4-1	TGCGCCAGCAGCGCGGGACCTAATTCACCCCTCCACTTT	CASSAGPNSPLHF
NA	TRBD2	TRBJ2-1	TRBV7-3	TGTGCCAGCAGCCCTGCGGGGGGGGCCGCGAGTCAGCAGTTCTTC	CASSPAGGAASQQFF
NA	TRBD1	TRBJ1-3	TRBV7-9	TGTGCCAGCAGCTGGGGACAGGGACATACTGGAAGCACCATATATTTT	CASSWGQGHTGSTIYF
NA	TRBD1	TRBJ2-7	TRBV5-6	TGTGCCAGCAGCCTACAGGGGAGCTCCTACGAGCAGTACTTC	CASSLQGSSYEQYF
once	NA	TRBJ2-1	TRBV9	TGTGCCAGCAGCGTAGAACAGGCGAATGAGCAGTTCTTC	CASSVEQANEQFF
NA	TRBD1	TRBJ1-1	TRBV29-1	TGCAGCGTCGAGACAGGGAGGCACACTGAAGCTTTCTTT	CSVETGRHTEAFF
NA	NA	TRBJ1-1	TRBV5-1	TGCGCCAGCAGCTTCCCAGGGAACACTGAAGCTTTCTTT	CASSFPGNTEAFF
NA	TRBD2	TRBJ2-2	TRBV5-1	TGCGCCAGCAGCTTGGACCCGGGACTAGCGGGGGGCCCGAACACCGGGGAGCTGTTTTTT	CASSLDPGLAGGPNTGELFF
NA	TRBD1	TRBJ2-7	TRBV7-9	TGTGCCAGCAGCCGGGGGCAGGGGGCGTCCTACGAGCAGTACTTC	CASSRGQGASYEQYF
NA	TRBD1	TRBJ1-6	TRBV2	TGTGCCAGCAGCCCGGGACAGGGGTCTTCACCCCTCCACTTT	CASSPGQGSSPLHF
NA	NA	TRBJ1-2	TRBV25-1	TGTGCCAGCAGTGAGCTCGCCCCAACATCACGAGGCTACCCCTTC	CASSELAPTSRGYPF
NA	TRBD1	TRBJ1-5	TRBV30	TGTGCCTGGACAACAACAGGGGGCAATCAGCCCCAGCATTTT	CAWTTTGGNQPQHF
NA	TRBD1	TRBJ1-1	TRBV19	TGTGCCAGTAGCTCTACCGACAGGGAGAGAGCTTTCTTT	CASSSTDRERAFF
once	NA	TRBJ2-5	TRBV15	TGTGCCACCTCGAACTGGGAGGCGGAGACCCAGTACTTC	CATSNWEAETQYF
NA	TRBD2	TRBJ2-5	TRBV6-1	TGCGCCAGCAGTGAAATAGCGGGCACCCAAGAGACCCAGTACTTC	CASSEIAGTQETQYF
once	NA	TRBJ1-1	TRBV10-3	TGTGCCATCAGTGAGCCCGCGGGGCTAGACACTGAAGCTTTCTTT	CAISEPAGLDTEAFF
NA	NA	TRBJ2-5	TRBV9	TGTGCCAGCAGCGTAGGGATGCGGCGAGTACTTCGGGAAGAGACCCAGTACTTC	CASSVGMRRVLREETQYF
NA	TRBD2	TRBJ2-3	TRBV30	TGTGCCTGGAGTCGCGGGACTAGCGGCGATACGCAGTATTTT	CAWSRGTSGDTQYF
NA	NA	TRBJ1-3	TRBV19	TGTGCCAGTAGTATAACAGACTCTGGAAACACCATATATTTT	CASSITDSGNTIYF
NA	TRBD1	TRBJ1-5	TRBV19	TGTGCCAGTACAATGGGACAGGGTGGCAATCAGCCCCAGCATTTT	CASTMGQGGNQPQHF
few	TRBD1	TRBJ1-2	TRBV11-2	TGTGCCAGCAGCACCCGGACAGGGGGTTTTGGTGGCTACACCTTC	CASSTRTGGFGGYTF
NA	TRBD1	TRBJ2-3	TRBV5-1	TGCGCCAGCAGCTTGGCCTGGCAGGGGGTTGGAGATACGCAGTATTTT	CASSLAWQGVGDTQYF
NA	NA	TRBJ1-2	TRBV7-9	TGTTCCAGCAGCTTAAGTTTTATGGGGGCGGAAAAGTATGGCTACACCTTC	CSSSLSFMGAEKYGYTF
NA	NA	TRBJ1-1	TRBV4-1	TGCGCCAGCAGCCAATCTATAGAAGCCACGAACACTGAAGCTTTCTTT	CASSQSIEATNTEAFF
NA	TRBD2	TRBJ2-2	TRBV19	TGTGCCAGTAGTATGGAGACTAGCAGAATCACCGGGGAGCTGTTTTTT	CASSMETSRITGELFF
NA	NA	TRBJ1-5	TRBV6-5	TGTGCCAGCAGTTACTCGTCTCGGGGCAATCAGCCCCAGCATTTT	CASSYSSRGNQPQHF